These 26 T cell receptor beta chains were all obtained from the same sample, sequenced in a study of cytomegalovirus exposure and HLA in healthy donors. PCR primers comprised 60 Vbeta and 13 Jbeta primers. Generated by immunoSEQ multiplex PCR, the TCRdb table keeps only in-frame clones and is missing some. The sample carries some 150,000 clones, about two thirds recorded once. Material: PBMCs. Receptor source: a man in his fifties in good health and CMV-seropositive.

In this sample, this clone turned up once. The gene calls are TRBV5-6 and TRBJ1-2; D possibly corresponds to TRBD1 (6 bases). CDR3 length: 14 amino acids. Trimming cost V 2 bases and J 3 bases, with 11 bases left between them. CDR1 is SGHDT, CDR2 YYEEEE, per germline. DNA for the CDR3: TGTGCCAGCAGCTTCACAGGGTATTACTATGGCTACACCTTC. This sequence encodes CASSFTGYYYGYTF.

V usage is TRBV29-1 and J usage is TRBJ2-3; D unclear. The CDR3 is made up of 13 amino acids. Trimming left V 3 bases short and J 5 bases short, with 12 bases between. The germline V gene has CDR1 SQVTM and CDR2 ANQGSEA. CDR3 region: CSVETSLGDTQYF. CDR3 nucleotide sequence: TGCAGCGTTGAGACTTCTCTCGGAGATACGCAGTATTTT.

The chain carries TRBV18 and TRBJ2-5, with D uncertain. The germline V and J ends were trimmed by 3 bases and 5 bases, with 10 bases remaining between them. The CDR3 runs to 13 residues. The germline CDR1 and CDR2 sequences are KGHSH and LQKENI. CDR3 protein: CASSPRSGETQYF. The CDR3 bases are TGTGCCAGCTCACCTAGATCCGGGGAGACCCAGTACTTC.

This clone was detected a few times. The genes are TRBV21-1 and TRBJ1-1. TRBV21-1 is a listed pseudogene. This CDR3 spans 15 amino acids. CDR3: CASSKRRGMNTEAFF. The CDR3 DNA sequence: TGTGCCAGCAGCAAAAGGCGGGGAATGAACACTGAAGCTTTCTTT.

The rearrangement joins TRBV4-1 to TRBJ2-2, with D perhaps TRBD1 (5 bases). The CDR3 has 17 residues. The V gene lost 0 bases and the J gene lost 0 bases, with 11 bases spanning the gap. The germline gives CDR1 MGHRA, CDR2 YSYEKL. CDR3 protein: CASSQDWGSTNTGELFF. The DNA of the CDR3 is TGCGCCAGCAGCCAAGATTGGGGCTCGACGAACACCGGGGAGCTGTTTTTT.

The CDR3 region has the DNA TGTGCCAGCAGACTGACAGCCACGGAGTACTTC. Amino acid sequence: CASRLTATEYF. This chain uses TRBV6-5 with TRBJ2-7; the D gene is possibly TRBD1 (5 bases). The CDR3 consists of 11 residues. Trimming took off 6 bases at V and 11 bases at J, with 14 bases between the two ends. Germline V gene data show CDR1 as MNHEY and CDR2 as SVGAGI.

This clone has more than one count but fewer than ten. The chain joins TRBV27 to TRBJ1-1, with a weak D call TRBD1 (5 bases). The ends were cut back, 5 bases at V and 5 bases at J, with 12 bases in the middle. Germline V gene lookup returns CDR1 MNHEY and CDR2 SMNVEV (reference sequence). CDR3 length: 13 residues. The CDR3 DNA reads TGTGCCAGCAGTCTCCGACAGAAGACTGAAGCTTTCTTT. Protein product: CASSLRQKTEAFF.

The chain links TRBV28 to TRBJ1-2; TRBD1 agrees at 7 bases. This CDR3 is 14 amino acids long. Trimming cost V 6 bases and J 0 bases; bases outside gene matches: 4. CDR1 and CDR2 (germline): MDHEN, SYDVKM. The CDR3 DNA reads TGTGCCAGCAGACAGGGGCGAACTAACTATGGCTACACCTTC. Translation: CASRQGRTNYGYTF.

The chain uses TRBV16 and TRBJ2-2, with 7 bases matching TRBD1. The CDR3 extends over 16 amino acids. Trimming cost V 4 bases and J 1 base; bases outside gene matches: 6. The germline V gene encodes CDR1 KGHSY and CDR2 FQNENV. CDR3 sequence reads: CASSPRQGGNTGELFF. The CDR3 nucleotides read TGTGCCAGCAGCCCGCGACAGGGCGGGAACACCGGGGAGCTGTTTTTT.

The chain couples TRBV7-8 to TRBJ2-7; weak D call: TRBD1 (5 bases). In germline, CDR1 is SGHVS, CDR2 FQNEAQ. The V end was cut by 5 bases, the J end by 0 bases, with 17 bases between. CDR3 size: 16 residues. CDR3 DNA: TGTGCCAGCAGCCCCGGATGGGGCGCCAGCTCCTACGAGCAGTACTTC. Its translation: CASSPGWGASSYEQYF.

Written as DNA, the CDR3 is TGTGCCAGCAGTAAACAGGGGGTTGGTTATGGCTACACCTTC. Its protein is CASSKQGVGYGYTF. J is TRBJ1-2 and V is TRBV2; 8 bases align to TRBD1. The CDR3 covers 14 residues. From germline, CDR1 is SNHLY and CDR2 FYNNEI. Germline trimming cut 5 bases from V and 5 bases from J; bases unmatched to any gene: 7. Combining the CDR3 with reference TRBV2 and TRBJ1-2 gives the whole variable domain EPEVTQTPSHQVTQMGQEVILRCVPISNHLYFYWYRQILGQKVEFLVSFYNNEISEKSEIFDDQFSVERPDGSNFTLKIRSTKLEDSAMYFCASSKQGVGYGYTFGSGTRLTVV.

The V call is TRBV5-6, the J call TRBJ2-1; weak D call: TRBD2 (5 bases). Trimming left V 2 bases short and J 3 bases short, with 18 bases between. Germline V CDR1 and CDR2: SGHDT, YYEEEE. CDR3 size: 17 residues. The CDR3 DNA follows: TGTGCCAGCAGCTTATGGGAAAGGACTGGAAACTACAATGAGCAGTTCTTC. Its protein product is CASSLWERTGNYNEQFF.

V usage is TRBV5-6 and J usage is TRBJ2-7, with 8 bases matching TRBD1. Germline trimming cut 1 base from V and 4 bases from J; bases unmatched to any gene: 4. Germline V gene lookup returns CDR1 SGHDT and CDR2 YYEEEE. This CDR3 is 14 amino acids long. CDR3 loop: CASSLRTGKYEQYF. CDR3 DNA: TGTGCCAGCAGCTTGCGGACAGGGAAGTACGAGCAGTACTTC.

The V and J genes are TRBV4-2 and TRBJ2-5, with D maybe TRBD2 (5 bases). Per the germline V gene, CDR1 is LGHNA and CDR2 is YNFKEQ. The CDR3 has 16 residues. Trimming stripped 1 base from V and 1 base from J, with 13 bases between. CDR3 sequence reads: CASSQALSGSQETQYF. CDR3 coding DNA: TGTGCCAGCAGCCAAGCCCTGTCGGGGAGCCAAGAGACCCAGTACTTC.

Only one count was recorded for this clone. The CDR3 bases are TGCGCCAGCAGCGTGGACAGGAGAGGAGGCTACACCTTC. Its protein product is CASSVDRRGGYTF. The V gene is TRBV5-1, the J gene TRBJ1-2; TRBD1 matches 7 bases. V lost 4 bases and J lost 8; bases outside the gene matches: 8. Per the germline V gene, CDR1 is SGHRS and CDR2 is YFSETQ. This CDR3 is built from 13 residues.

V gene TRBV7-9 combines with J gene TRBJ1-5; D may be TRBD1 (5 bases). Trimming took 8 bases from V and 6 from J, leaving 11 bases between them. In germline, CDR1 is SEHNR, CDR2 FQNEAQ (reference sequence). The CDR3 sequence is 12 residues long. DNA of the CDR3: TGTGCCAGCGCAAGGGGTGGTCAGCCCCAGCATTTT. It is translated as CASARGGQPQHF.

The chain couples TRBV2 to TRBJ1-5, with a possible D match to TRBD1 (6 bases). Germline CDR1 and CDR2: SNHLY and FYNNEI. V was clipped by 5 bases and J by 1 base, with 12 bases between them. The length of the CDR3 is 15 residues. CDR3 bases: TGTGCCAGCAGTAGGGGACAAGAAAGCAATCAGCCCCAGCATTTT. This sequence encodes CASSRGQESNQPQHF.

The rearrangement uses TRBV6-1 and TRBJ2-5; 8 nucleotides align to TRBD1. The CDR3 consists of 13 residues. In germline, CDR1 is MNHNS, CDR2 SASEGT. V lost 8 bases, J lost 4 bases, and 6 bases stayed unmatched. The DNA of the CDR3 is TGTGCCAGCTTGTGGACAGGGTCAGAGACCCAGTACTTC. Translating gives CASLWTGSETQYF.

The chain combines TRBV7-8 with TRBJ1-1, with D unresolved. Germline CDR1 is SGHVS and CDR2 is FQNEAQ. The CDR3 has 13 amino acids. The V and J ends lost 5 bases and 1 base respectively, with 8 bases between them. The CDR3 protein is CASSPKPNTEAFF. CDR3 in DNA: TGTGCCAGCAGCCCAAAGCCGAACACTGAAGCTTTCTTT.

The chain employs TRBV6-5 and TRBJ1-2; D is undetermined. Germline CDR1 reads MNHEY; CDR2 reads SVGAGI. Trimming took off 10 bases at V and 6 bases at J, with 3 bases between the two ends. The CDR3 runs 8 residues. DNA of the CDR3: TGTGCCAACAATGGCTACACCTTC. Its translation: CANNGYTF.

This clone was counted a single time. The chain is built from TRBV5-1 and TRBJ2-7; a weak D match, TRBD1 (6 bases). Germline loops: CDR1 SGHRS, CDR2 YFSETQ. V was trimmed by 0 bases and J by 5 bases, leaving 21 bases between them. This CDR3 contains 17 residues. Here the CDR3 DNA reads TGCGCCAGCAGCTTGGTGGGCAGGGGAAGGGGTAAGGACGAGCAGTACTTC. Protein sequence: CASSLVGRGRGKDEQYF. Variable domain in full (rest from reference TRBV5-1 and TRBJ2-7): KAGVTQTPRYLIKTRGQQVTLSCSPISGHRSVSWYQQTPGQGLQFLFEYFSETQRNKGNFPGRFSGRQFSNSRSEMNVSTLELGDSALYLCASSLVGRGRGKDEQYFGPGTRLTVT.

This clone has more than one count but fewer than ten. The chain employs TRBV4-1 and TRBJ2-6; D is unresolved. Germline V CDR1 and CDR2: MGHRA, YSYEKL. The CDR3 is made up of 13 amino acids. The ends were cut back, 1 base at V and 7 bases at J, with 5 bases in the middle. DNA of the CDR3: TGCGCCAGCAGCCAAGCGCGAGCCAACGTCCTGACTTTC. Translation gives CASSQARANVLTF.

This clone was recorded once. The CDR3 nucleotides read TGTGCCAGCAGCTCCGGACAGGCCCTTACCACTATGGAAGGCTACACCTTC. Protein: CASSSGQALTTMEGYTF. The chain joins TRBV5-4 to TRBJ1-2; 7 nucleotides align to TRBD1. V shed 3 bases and J 8 bases; nucleotides not matched to a gene: 19. This CDR3 region has 17 residues. CDR1 is SGHNT and CDR2 is YYREEE in the germline V gene (reference sequence).

This clone was counted between two and nine times. In nucleotides, the CDR3 is TGTGCCAGCAGTTGGGGCACCGATCAGCCCCAGCATTTT. The encoded protein is CASSWGTDQPQHF. The gene calls are TRBV7-6 and TRBJ1-5, with a tentative D call TRBD1 (5 bases). V was trimmed by 6 bases and J by 5 bases, leaving 11 bases between them. Germline values: CDR1 SGHVS, CDR2 FNYEAQ. This CDR3 has 13 amino acids.

This clone was detected a few times. The chain combines TRBV9 with TRBJ2-2, with TRBD2 as a possible D gene (7 bases). There are 15 residues in the CDR3. The germline CDR1 and CDR2 sequences are SGDLS and YYNGEE. V was trimmed by 0 bases and J by 4 bases, leaving 10 bases between them. DNA for the CDR3: TGTGCCAGCAGCGTAGCTAGGGGGGGCACCGGGGAGCTGTTTTTT. Protein product: CASSVARGGTGELFF.

This sequence joins TRBV4-1 and TRBJ2-2; no firm D call. V lost 8 bases to trimming and J lost 8 bases, with 12 bases between them. CDR1 is MGHRA, CDR2 YSYEKL, per germline. The CDR3 extends over 12 amino acids. In DNA, the CDR3 is TGCGCCAGCCTCTCACCTCGGGGGGAGCTGTTTTTT. Translated: CASLSPRGELFF.